The 26 T cell receptor beta chains in this list originate from one sample, sequenced in a study of regulatory T cells in long-lasting Graves disease. Arm-PCR of CDR3 regions and iRepertoire HTBI primers were used to build TCR beta libraries. TCRdb re-derived calls from the multiplex PCR reads in MiXCR, one entry per CDR3 protein. The sample has 550,000 to 600,000 distinct CDR3 sequences; around 15% are singletons. Time point indicated: newly diagnosed GD, antithyroid drugs for less than 3 months. The authors made the TCR library using RNA they extracted from PBMCs. These data were also filed under a second study, of T cells in Graves' hyperthyroidism and ophthalmopathy.

The source material was peripheral blood mononuclear cells (PBMCs), sampled at new diagnosis, from a patient treated with antithyroid drugs. The receptors here all came from a man between 18 and 35 years old with Graves disease.

V usage is TRBV3-1 and J usage is TRBJ2-1; a weak D match, TRBD2 (7 bases). Germline CDR1 is LGHDT and CDR2 is YNNKEL (reference sequence). V was clipped by 3 bases and J by 9 bases, with 15 bases between them. This CDR3 has 14 amino acids. The DNA for the CDR3 is TGTGCCAGCAGCCATTTGGGGGGGGCGAGTGAGCAGTTCTTC. Protein product: CASSHLGGASEQFF.

This clonotype was counted only a few times. The chain has TRBV5-1 and TRBJ2-7, with 8 bases fitting TRBD2. The CDR3 is made up of 13 amino acids. V gave up 4 bases and J gave up 5 bases; unmatched junction bases: 5. Germline V CDR1 and CDR2: SGHRS, YFSETQ. For the CDR3, the DNA is TGCGCCAGCAGCCTTAGCGGGAACCACGAGCAGTACTTC. Residues: CASSLSGNHEQYF.

This clonotype was detected only a few times. This rearrangement joins TRBV5-1 to TRBJ1-4; D unclear. V was cut by 0 bases and J by 7 bases, with 16 bases left in between. CDR3 size: 16 residues. Germline CDR1 is SGHRS and CDR2 is YFSETQ. CDR3 in amino acids: CASSLATSFLGEKLFF. The CDR3 DNA sequence: TGCGCCAGCAGCTTGGCTACGTCCTTTTTGGGTGAAAAACTGTTTTTT.

Only one count was recorded for this clonotype. The chain is built from TRBV18 and TRBJ1-1, with 7 nucleotides matching TRBD1. The CDR3 is 16 amino acids. The germline gives CDR1 KGHSH, CDR2 LQKENI. Losses at the gene ends were 2 bases for V and 1 base for J; bases not matched to a gene: 7. The CDR3 spells CASSPKQGPRNTEAFF. Here the CDR3 DNA reads TGTGCCAGCTCACCAAAACAGGGGCCCCGGAACACTGAAGCTTTCTTT.

This clonotype was observed at least ten times. V usage is TRBV2 and J usage is TRBJ2-2; TRBD2 is a possible D gene (6 bases). V lost 7 bases to trimming and J lost 0 bases, with 12 bases between them. The V gene's germline CDR1 is SNHLY and CDR2 FYNNEI. This CDR3 contains 15 residues. The CDR3: CASNKAGTNTGELFF. The CDR3 DNA is TGTGCCAGCAATAAAGCGGGTACGAACACCGGGGAGCTGTTTTTT.

The chain combines TRBV5-6 with TRBJ2-3, with no clear D. The CDR3 runs to 12 residues. Per germline, CDR1 SGHDT and CDR2 YYEEEE. V lost 5 bases to trimming and J lost 8 bases, with 12 bases between them. CDR3 DNA sequence: TGTGCCAGCAGGCTTCCTCCGGGTACGCAGTATTTT. Translation gives CASRLPPGTQYF.

Note on this clonotype: A far larger clone differs by one base, so this is likely a read error. This sequence joins TRBV6-2 or TRBV6-3 and TRBJ2-1, with D perhaps given as TRBD1 or TRBD2 (5 bases each). The CDR3 is 15 amino acids. Looked up from germline, CDR1 is MNHEY and CDR2 is SVGEGT. The V and J ends lost 5 bases and 10 bases respectively, with 21 bases between them. This CDR3 reads CASSKRGTLWDEQFF. The CDR3 DNA sequence: TGTGCCAGCAGTAAGAGGGGCACGCTCTGGGACGAGCAGTTCTTC.

This clonotype was seen at least ten times. The genes are TRBV15 and TRBJ2-7, with 13 bases lining up with TRBD2. From germline, CDR1 is LNHNV and CDR2 YYDKDF (reference sequence). The ends lost 1 base at V and 4 bases at J; junction bases unmatched: 4. The CDR3 sequence is 16 residues long. CDR3 in DNA: TGTGCCACCAGCAGAGCTTGGACTAGCGGGAGTTACGAGCAGTACTTC. Encoded protein: CATSRAWTSGSYEQYF. Looking up the rest from reference TRBV15 and TRBJ2-7 gives the full variable domain: DAMVIQNPRYQVTQFGKPVTLSCSQTLNHNVMYWYQQKSSQAPKLLFHYYDKDFNNEADTPDNFQSRRPNTSFCFLDIRSPGLGDTAMYLCATSRAWTSGSYEQYFGPGTRLTVT.

The genes are TRBV7-3 and TRBJ2-3, with 10 bases identical to TRBD2. The CDR3 spans 16 residues. The V and J ends lost 5 bases and 1 base, in that order; junction bases with no gene match: 6. Per the germline V gene, CDR1 is SGHTA and CDR2 is FQGTGA. As DNA, the CDR3 is TGTGCCAGCAGCCGTAGCGGGAGGCTGGGCACAGATACGCAGTATTTT. It codes for CASSRSGRLGTDTQYF.

This clonotype was found many times. The rearrangement uses TRBV20-1 and TRBJ2-1, with a possible D match to TRBD2 (7 bases). Germline CDR1 DFQATT, CDR2 SNEGSKA (reference sequence). V was trimmed by 5 bases and J by 3 bases, leaving 20 bases between them. This CDR3 comprises 16 residues. CDR3: CSALPVRGGGYNEQFF. CDR3 DNA: TGCAGTGCTCTTCCCGTACGAGGGGGGGGCTACAATGAGCAGTTCTTC.

This clonotype was seen more than once but under ten times. V is TRBV20-1 and J is TRBJ2-7; perhaps TRBD1 as D (5 bases). The CDR3 covers 12 residues. The germline V and J ends were trimmed by 3 bases and 3 bases, with 9 bases remaining between them. Germline loops: CDR1 DFQATT, CDR2 SNEGSKA (reference sequence). DNA for the CDR3: TGCAGTGCTAGGGAGACAGACTACGAGCAGTACTTC. Its translation: CSARETDYEQYF.

This clonotype was seen many times. The chain joins TRBV11-2 to TRBJ2-3; D is perhaps TRBD1 or TRBD2 (6 bases each). Trimming pared 3 bases from V and 1 base from J, leaving 20 bases between. From germline, CDR1 is SGHAT and CDR2 FQNNGV. The CDR3 has 18 residues. The CDR3 sequence is CASSFFEGLGGGTDTQYF. Written as DNA, the CDR3 is TGTGCCAGCAGCTTCTTCGAGGGACTTGGGGGCGGCACAGATACGCAGTATTTT.

This clonotype was picked up a small number of times. The V call is TRBV19, the J call TRBJ2-7, with D tentatively TRBD1 or TRBD2 (5 bases each). Germline CDR1 and CDR2: LNHDA and SQIVND (reference sequence). The CDR3 totals 13 residues. Between the trimmed V and J ends, which lost 5 bases and 2 bases, there was a span of 10 bases. The CDR3 is CASSPEGTYEQYF. For the CDR3, the DNA is TGTGCCAGTAGTCCCGAGGGGACCTACGAGCAGTACTTC. The variable domain in full, with the rest retrieved from reference TRBV19 and TRBJ2-7, is DGGITQSPKYLFRKEGQNVTLSCEQNLNHDAMYWYRQDPGQGLRLIYYSQIVNDFQKGDIAEGYSVSREKKESFPLTVTSAQKNPTAFYLCASSPEGTYEQYFGPGTRLTVT.

The chain employs TRBV15 and TRBJ1-2; D might be TRBD1 (5 bases). V was pared by 0 bases and J by 2 bases, with 13 bases between. There are 16 residues in the CDR3. Germline V lookup: CDR1 LNHNV, CDR2 YYDKDF (reference sequence). The CDR3 protein is CATSRDQGTLNYGYTF. The CDR3 nucleotides are TGTGCCACCAGCAGAGATCAAGGGACCCTCAACTATGGCTACACCTTC.

This clonotype was picked up many times. The chain uses TRBV6-2 or TRBV6-3 and TRBJ2-1; 10 nucleotides align to TRBD2. This CDR3 region has 14 residues. The ends lost 8 bases at V and 9 bases at J; junction bases unmatched: 10. Per the germline V gene, CDR1 is MNHEY and CDR2 is SVGEGT. The CDR3 loop is CASSYGTSAREQFF. In nucleotides, the CDR3 is TGTGCCAGCTCTTACGGGACTAGCGCGCGTGAGCAGTTCTTC.

The table lists this clonotype with many counts. This sequence joins TRBV20-1 and TRBJ2-7; no clear D. Germline CDR1 and CDR2: DFQATT and SNEGSKA (reference sequence). CDR3 length: 15 residues. V lost 6 bases, J lost 6 bases, and 24 bases lay in between. This CDR3 reads CSARRPALISGEQYF. The CDR3 DNA sequence: TGCAGTGCGAGGCGGCCCGCATTGATCTCTGGCGAGCAGTACTTC.

The chain employs TRBV11-2 and TRBJ2-7, with 10 bases that match TRBD2. Germline V gene lookup returns CDR1 SGHAT and CDR2 FQNNGV. The V segment lost 2 bases and the J segment 3 bases; nucleotides outside the gene matches: 7. CDR3 length: 16 residues. CDR3 loop: CASSLIAGGVSYEQYF. In DNA form, the CDR3 reads TGTGCCAGCAGCTTAATAGCGGGAGGCGTTAGCTACGAGCAGTACTTC. The entire variable domain, with the rest obtained from reference TRBV11-2 and TRBJ2-7, is as follows: EAGVAQSPRYKIIEKRQSVAFWCNPISGHATLYWYQQILGQGPKLLIQFQNNGVVDDSQLPKDRFSAERLKGVDSTLKIQPAKLEDSAVYLCASSLIAGGVSYEQYFGPGTRLTVT.

This chain links TRBV7-9 with TRBJ2-2; D is ambiguous. The germline V gene has CDR1 SEHNR and CDR2 FQNEAQ (reference sequence). CDR3 length equals 14 residues. The V and J ends lost 3 bases and 6 bases respectively, with 11 bases between them. In DNA, the CDR3 is TGTGCCAGCAGCTTCAAAGAAAACTCCGGGGAGCTGTTTTTT. Translated: CASSFKENSGELFF.

The V call is TRBV28, the J call TRBJ2-7; the match to TRBD2 covers 8 bases. This CDR3 is built from 15 residues. Per the germline V gene, CDR1 is MDHEN and CDR2 is SYDVKM. After removal of 5 bases from V and 3 bases from J, the junction contained 9 bases not matched to a gene. Here the CDR3 DNA reads TGTGCCAGCAGTGGCGGAGCGGGGGCTTTCTACGAGCAGTACTTC. This sequence encodes CASSGGAGAFYEQYF.

This clonotype was counted ten times or more. This chain uses TRBV5-1 with TRBJ2-1; 8 nucleotides agree with TRBD2. The CDR3 runs to 16 residues. Germline V gene data show CDR1 as SGHRS and CDR2 as YFSETQ. The ends lost 4 bases at V and 0 bases at J; junction bases unmatched: 6. CDR3: CASSTVAGPSYNEQFF. The CDR3 DNA reads as TGCGCCAGCAGCACCGTAGCGGGGCCCTCCTACAATGAGCAGTTCTTC.

This clonotype was seen a handful of times. The V and J genes are TRBV30 and TRBJ2-7, with no clear D. V lost 2 bases and J 4 bases, leaving 6 bases between the germline ends. Germline CDR1 GTSNPN, CDR2 SVGIG (reference sequence). This CDR3 is 11 amino acids long. Here the CDR3 DNA reads TGTGCCTGGAGTTATATATACGAGCAGTACTTC. This translates into CAWSYIYEQYF.

The J gene is TRBJ2-1, the V gene TRBV19, with TRBD2 matching 11 bases. Germline loops: CDR1 LNHDA, CDR2 SQIVND (reference sequence). The length of the CDR3 is 16 residues. J lost 2 bases, V lost 2 bases, and 2 bases had no gene match. The CDR3 DNA is TGTGCCAGTAGTATATCGACTAGCGGGACCTACAATGAGCAGTTCTTC. This codes for CASSISTSGTYNEQFF.

This clonotype has ten or more counts. The chain employs TRBV27 and TRBJ2-3; D not resolved. V lost 3 bases and J lost 1, with 11 bases in between. Germline V gives CDR1 MNHEY, CDR2 SMNVEV (reference sequence). This CDR3 has 15 amino acids. CDR3 sequence reads: CASSFLESGTDTQYF. The CDR3 coding sequence is TGTGCCAGCAGTTTTCTAGAGAGTGGCACAGATACGCAGTATTTT.

The chain links TRBV7-2 to TRBJ2-3; TRBD1 matches 7 bases. Trimming took 4 bases from V and 7 from J; bases not matched to a gene: 11. Germline V lookup: CDR1 SGHTA, CDR2 FQGNSA. The CDR3 consists of 15 residues. DNA of the CDR3: TGTGCCAGCAGCTCGCAACAGGGGAGCCTGAATACGCAGTATTTT. This gives the protein CASSSQQGSLNTQYF.

The sample holds a few counts of this clonotype. Written as DNA, the CDR3 is TGTGCCAGCAGCGAACCGGGACAGGGATATGAAAAACTGTTTTTT. Amino acids: CASSEPGQGYEKLFF. V gene TRBV9 combines with J gene TRBJ1-4, with 9 bases identical to TRBD1. The CDR3 is 15 amino acids. Germline assignment: CDR1 SGDLS and CDR2 YYNGEE. The V segment lost 3 bases and the J segment 6 bases; nucleotides outside the gene matches: 6.

This sequence joins TRBV5-1 and TRBJ2-5; 15 bases line up with TRBD2. Germline-derived CDR1 and CDR2 are SGHRS and YFSETQ. The CDR3 length is 15 residues. The V and J ends lost 4 bases and 4 bases, in that order; junction bases with no gene match: 2. CDR3 protein: CASSGGLAGGETQYF. CDR3 nucleotide sequence: TGCGCCAGCAGCGGGGGACTAGCGGGAGGAGAGACCCAGTACTTC.